This TCR beta chain was retrieved from a study of shared clonotypes between healthy human individuals. Overall study results and limits: An expected dependence of interdonor clonotype sharing on sequencing depth was noted. Donors were few, which limited the genetic and exposure-history diversity represented. Generation probability values for non-shared clonotypes were lower than those for clonotypes shared by all four donors. Large sequencing depth failed to make sorted-subset sequencing complete, rarefaction showed.

This table comes from immunoSEQ multiplex PCR, and its TCRdb copy is limited to in-frame clones, with some not included. The repertoire holds about 2.4 million clones, with roughly 93% as singletons. Germline V CDR1 and CDR2: LGHNA, YNFKEQ. The CDR3 is 13 amino acids. V was pared by 4 bases and J by 9 bases, with 6 bases of the junction left unmatched. On this clone itself: The antigen remains unidentified.

Sequenced material: naive CD4+ T cells from PBMCs. Subset meaning: CD45RA+ positively selected. The chain joins TRBV4-2 to TRBJ2-1; the match to TRBD2 covers 7 bases. This TCR derives from a man aged 18 to 30 in good health. Some clones in this sample may be carry-over from other donors' samples. CDR3 residues: CASSRRRTSEQFF. Written as DNA, the CDR3 is TGTGCCAGCAGCCGAAGGCGGACTAGTGAGCAGTTCTTC.